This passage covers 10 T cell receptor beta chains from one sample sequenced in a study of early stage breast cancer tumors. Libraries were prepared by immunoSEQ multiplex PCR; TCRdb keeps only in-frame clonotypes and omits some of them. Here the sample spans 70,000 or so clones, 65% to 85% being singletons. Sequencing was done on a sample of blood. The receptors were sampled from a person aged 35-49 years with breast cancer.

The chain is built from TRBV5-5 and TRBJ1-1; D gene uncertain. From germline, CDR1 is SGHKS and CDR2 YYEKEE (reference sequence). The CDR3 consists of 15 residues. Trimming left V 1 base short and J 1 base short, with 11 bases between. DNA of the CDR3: TGTGCCAGCAGCTTGTCTCCGGGTAAGAACACTGAAGCTTTCTTT. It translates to CASSLSPGKNTEAFF.

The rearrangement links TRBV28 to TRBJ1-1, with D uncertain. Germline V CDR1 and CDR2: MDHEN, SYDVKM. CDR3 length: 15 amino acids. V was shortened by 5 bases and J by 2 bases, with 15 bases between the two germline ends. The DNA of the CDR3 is TGTGCCAGCAGTAGCCCCTTTGCGGGCAACACTGAAGCTTTCTTT. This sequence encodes CASSSPFAGNTEAFF.

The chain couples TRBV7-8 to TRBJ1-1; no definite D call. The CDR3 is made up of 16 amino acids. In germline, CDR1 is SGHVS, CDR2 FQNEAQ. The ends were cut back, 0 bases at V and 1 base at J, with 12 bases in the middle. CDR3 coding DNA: TGTGCCAGCAGCTTAGCCGAGGCCCAGAGGAACACTGAAGCTTTCTTT. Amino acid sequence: CASSLAEAQRNTEAFF.

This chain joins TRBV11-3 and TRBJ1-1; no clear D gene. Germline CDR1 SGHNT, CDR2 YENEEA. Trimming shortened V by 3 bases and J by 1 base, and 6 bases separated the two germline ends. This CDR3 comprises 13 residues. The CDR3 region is CASSFSGNTEAFF. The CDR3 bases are TGTGCCAGCAGCTTTTCCGGGAACACTGAAGCTTTCTTT. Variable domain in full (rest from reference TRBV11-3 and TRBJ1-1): EAGVVQSPRYKIIEKKQPVAFWCNPISGHNTLYWYLQNLGQGPELLIRYENEEAVDDSQLPKDRFSAERLKGVDSTLKIQPAELGDSAVYLCASSFSGNTEAFFGQGTRLTVV.

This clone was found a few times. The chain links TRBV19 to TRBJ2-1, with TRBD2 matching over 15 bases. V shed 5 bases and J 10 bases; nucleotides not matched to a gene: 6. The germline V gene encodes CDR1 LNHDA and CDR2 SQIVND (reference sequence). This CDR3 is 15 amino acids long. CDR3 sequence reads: CASSSRTSGRDEQFF. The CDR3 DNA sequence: TGTGCCAGTAGTTCCAGGACTAGCGGGAGGGACGAGCAGTTCTTC.

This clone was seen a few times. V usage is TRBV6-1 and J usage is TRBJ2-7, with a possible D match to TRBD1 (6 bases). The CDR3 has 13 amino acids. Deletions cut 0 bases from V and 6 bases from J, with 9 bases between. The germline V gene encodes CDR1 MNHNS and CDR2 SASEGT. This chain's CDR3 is CASSEALGGEQYF. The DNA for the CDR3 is TGTGCCAGCAGTGAAGCGTTAGGGGGCGAGCAGTACTTC.

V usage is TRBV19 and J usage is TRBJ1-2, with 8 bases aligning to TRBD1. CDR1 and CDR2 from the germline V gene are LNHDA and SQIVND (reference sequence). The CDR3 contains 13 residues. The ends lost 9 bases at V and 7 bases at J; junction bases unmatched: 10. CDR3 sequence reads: CASRGQGAAGYTF. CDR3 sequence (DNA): TGTGCCAGCCGTGGACAGGGAGCGGCTGGCTACACCTTC.

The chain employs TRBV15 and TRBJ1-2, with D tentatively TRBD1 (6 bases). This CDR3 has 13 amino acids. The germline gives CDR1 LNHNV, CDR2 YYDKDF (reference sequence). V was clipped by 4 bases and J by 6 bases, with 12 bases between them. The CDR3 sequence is CATSTLNRDGYTF. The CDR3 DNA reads TGTGCCACCAGCACCCTGAACAGGGATGGCTACACCTTC.

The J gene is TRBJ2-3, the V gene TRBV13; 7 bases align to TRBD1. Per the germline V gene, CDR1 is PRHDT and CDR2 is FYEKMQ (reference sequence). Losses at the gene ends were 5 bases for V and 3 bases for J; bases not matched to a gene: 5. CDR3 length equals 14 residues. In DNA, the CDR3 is TGTGCCAGCAGCGAGACAGGGTCGACAGATACGCAGTATTTT. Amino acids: CASSETGSTDTQYF.

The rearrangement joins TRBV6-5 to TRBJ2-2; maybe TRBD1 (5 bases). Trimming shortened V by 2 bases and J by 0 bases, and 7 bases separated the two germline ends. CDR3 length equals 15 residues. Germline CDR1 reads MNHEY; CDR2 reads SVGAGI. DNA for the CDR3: TGTGCCAGCAGTTACAGGGGCCCGAACACCGGGGAGCTGTTTTTT. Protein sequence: CASSYRGPNTGELFF.